These T cell receptor beta chains were read from a single sample in a study of blood T cell repertoires in COVID-19. This table comes from immunoSEQ multiplex PCR, and its TCRdb copy is limited to in-frame clones, with some not included. The sample carries 35,000 to 50,000 clones, roughly 90% recorded once. The sequencing sample was made of peripheral blood. These TCRs come from a man in his fifties or sixties with active COVID-19. Both conserved end residues are part of each CDR3. Size is omitted from some rows. Given values are once, few, many or a class for expanded clones.

V gene	clone size	CDR3 protein
TRBV5-1	-	CASSMTGTGNTEAFF
TRBV5-6	-	CASSEQGIGNTIYF
TRBV19	-	CASSILAGGRTDTQYF
TRBV10-3	-	CAISENGEQFF
TRBV18	-	CASSSRDNAYGYTF
TRBV6-4	-	CASSDGATGELFF
TRBV5-1	-	CASSVPGQKYEQYF
TRBV19	-	CASSITGVGETQYF
TRBV9	-	CASSVGSGRGNEQFF
TRBV11-2	-	CASRLTPGNTEAFF
TRBV6-5	-	CASSYRSITTNYGYTF
TRBV18	-	CASSPEGNRGQPQHF
TRBV7-9	-	CASSHSNSDTQYF
TRBV6-6	-	CASSYLGSQQYF
TRBV6-5	-	CASSRAVYEQFF
TRBV19	-	CATGFAYEQYF
TRBV19	-	CATKQRDSVYGYTF
TRBV5-1	-	CASSLEQGARYGYTF
TRBV7-2	-	CASSLLGQGYGYTF
TRBV2	-	CASSEGQGVGGYTF
TRBV7-3	-	CASSLIGENTEAFF
TRBV29-1	-	CSHGTSGYNEQFF
TRBV7-9	-	CASSPRDSQETQYF
TRBV5-1	-	CASSLTNGQGTYGYTF
TRBV9	-	CASSVDGQAFYGYTF
TRBV7-9	-	CAIIGGLTGELFF
TRBV5-1	-	CASSSSSSGASYYEQYF
TRBV7-2	-	CASRSRQGSYGYTF
TRBV5-1	-	CATSRGGLETQYF
TRBV15	-	CATSAHGTSGRYEQYF
TRBV4-2	-	CASSPYFGGSNQPQHF
TRBV2	once	CASSIGLAWEQFF
TRBV29-1	-	CSVMTSAITYEQYF
TRBV18	-	CASSPTLEMNTEAFF
TRBV5-1	-	CASSLGQGGEQYF
TRBV2	once	CASSRFGLAGGLGTDTQYF
TRBV9	-	CASSPGTGELDTQYF
TRBV5-1	-	CASSFETGEETQYF
TRBV5-6	-	CASSTLTGRGEQYF
TRBV7-6	-	CASSLRSSGSNSPLHF
TRBV3-1/TRBV3-2	-	CASSQARTGELFF